These 28 T cell receptor beta chains were sequenced from one sample in a study of blood T cell repertoires in COVID-19. Sequencing was performed with immunoSEQ multiplex PCR; in TCRdb, only in-frame clones are kept and a portion is missing. The repertoire holds fewer than 110,000 clones, with around 80% as singletons. Specimen: peripheral blood. The receptors derive from a man aged 70-80 years with acute or convalescent COVID-19.

The chain joins TRBV25-1 to TRBJ1-4, with unresolved D. V lost 2 bases, J lost 8 bases, and 15 bases lay in between. The CDR3 covers 15 residues. Germline CDR1 reads MGHDK; CDR2 reads SYGVNS. CDR3 region: CASSEIGGRVEKLFF. CDR3 nucleotide sequence: TGTGCCAGCAGTGAAATAGGAGGCCGAGTGGAAAAACTGTTTTTT.

The gene calls are TRBV27 and TRBJ2-7; 8 bases align to TRBD1. V shed 5 bases and J 0 bases; nucleotides not matched to a gene: 6. Germline V lookup: CDR1 MNHEY, CDR2 SMNVEV (reference sequence). The CDR3 is made up of 15 amino acids. The chain's CDR3 is CASSPRTGSSYEQYF. In DNA, the CDR3 is TGTGCCAGCAGTCCACGGACAGGGTCCTCCTACGAGCAGTACTTC.

The chain links TRBV14 to TRBJ2-7; 12 nucleotides align to TRBD2. The CDR3 consists of 15 residues. The germline V gene has CDR1 SGHDN and CDR2 FVKESK. V lost 4 bases to trimming and J lost 2 bases; unmatched junction nucleotides: 3. CDR3 loop: CASSPRLAGAYEQYF. CDR3 nucleotides: TGTGCCAGCAGCCCCAGACTAGCGGGGGCCTACGAGCAGTACTTC.

The chain recombines TRBV11-3 with TRBJ2-1, with D unclear. Germline V gene lookup returns CDR1 SGHNT and CDR2 YENEEA. CDR3 size: 15 residues. Deletions cut 2 bases from V and 0 bases from J, with 8 bases between. DNA for the CDR3: TGTGCCAGCAGCTTAACGGGTGGCTCCTACAATGAGCAGTTCTTC. Translation: CASSLTGGSYNEQFF.

With regard to this clone: The same CDR3 arises from other DNA sequences in this sample as well. The genes are TRBV5-1 and TRBJ2-1, with D perhaps TRBD1 (5 bases). The CDR3 is 15 residues long. The V end was cut by 0 bases, the J end by 1 base, with 8 bases between. Germline CDR1 and CDR2: SGHRS and YFSETQ. As DNA, the CDR3 is TGCGCCAGCAGCTTGGAGGCAGGGTCCTACAATGAGCAGTTCTTC. Protein sequence: CASSLEAGSYNEQFF.

The V call is TRBV7-2, the J call TRBJ1-5; D perhaps matches TRBD1 (5 bases). The CDR3 is made up of 15 amino acids. CDR1 is SGHTA and CDR2 is FQGNSA in the germline V gene. V lost 5 bases and J 3 bases, leaving 14 bases between the germline ends. CDR3 DNA sequence: TGTGCCAGCAGCCCACTCGGGGGGAACAATCAGCCCCAGCATTTT. Its translation is CASSPLGGNNQPQHF. Supplemented by reference TRBV7-2 and TRBJ1-5, the full variable domain reads GAGVSQSPSNKVTEKGKDVELRCDPISGHTALYWYRQSLGQGLEFLIYFQGNSAPDKSGLPSDRFSAERTGGSVSTLTIQRTQQEDSAVYLCASSPLGGNNQPQHFGDGTRLSIL.

The chain carries TRBV6-5 and TRBJ2-1; a weak D match, TRBD2 (6 bases). The length of the CDR3 is 15 residues. Germline CDR1 reads MNHEY; CDR2 reads SVGAGI. The germline V and J ends were trimmed by 0 bases and 6 bases, with 12 bases remaining between them. The CDR3 spells CASSYSLEGSNEQFF. DNA for the CDR3: TGTGCCAGCAGTTACTCGTTGGAGGGATCCAATGAGCAGTTCTTC.

This clone has a single count. CDR3 region: CASSSFRVAGKETQYF. CDR3 bases: TGTGCCAGCAGCTCGTTCAGGGTAGCGGGGAAAGAGACCCAGTACTTC. The rearrangement joins TRBV11-2 to TRBJ2-5, with TRBD2 matching 8 bases. Per germline, CDR1 SGHAT and CDR2 FQNNGV. The length of the CDR3 is 16 residues. The J segment lost 3 bases and the V segment lost 4 bases, leaving 10 bases of the junction unmatched.

The J gene is TRBJ1-6, the V gene TRBV18; 9 nucleotides match TRBD1. This CDR3 is built from 15 residues. Germline assignment: CDR1 KGHSH and CDR2 LQKENI. J gave up 4 bases and V 6 bases, and 4 bases lay outside the gene matches. The DNA for the CDR3 is TGTGCCAGCTCTTTAGGACAGGGGTATAATTCACCCCTCCACTTT. It is translated as CASSLGQGYNSPLHF.

The CDR3 nucleotides are TGTGCCAGCAGCTTAAATGCAGGACAGGGGTTTGAGCAGTTCTTC. The encoded protein is CASSLNAGQGFEQFF. The rearrangement uses TRBV7-3 and TRBJ2-1; 9 bases line up with TRBD1. This CDR3 spans 15 amino acids. CDR1 is SGHTA and CDR2 is FQGTGA in the germline V gene. With V trimmed by 1 base and J by 9 bases, 7 bases remained unmatched.

J is TRBJ1-1 and V is TRBV10-3, with D hard to call. The CDR3 length is 13 residues. The V end was cut by 11 bases, the J end by 2 bases, with 15 bases between. CDR1 and CDR2 from the germline V gene are ENHRY and SYGVKD. This CDR3 reads CAAQAVGNTEAFF. The DNA of the CDR3 is TGTGCCGCCCAAGCGGTCGGCAACACTGAAGCTTTCTTT.

This clone was seen a single time. The chain combines TRBV9 with TRBJ2-5; 7 bases align to TRBD2. Looked up from germline, CDR1 is SGDLS and CDR2 is YYNGEE. The CDR3 runs 15 residues. With 0 bases clipped from V and 3 bases from J, the junction kept 5 bases outside the gene matches. For the CDR3, the DNA is TGTGCCAGCAGCGTAGCAGCAGGGAGGGAAGAGACCCAGTACTTC. Encoded protein: CASSVAAGREETQYF.

This clone showed up just a few times. This chain uses TRBV12-3 or TRBV12-4 with TRBJ2-5, with 8 bases aligning to TRBD1. This CDR3 spans 13 amino acids. The V and J ends lost 5 bases and 3 bases, in that order; junction bases with no gene match: 2. The CDR3 here is CASSPDREETQYF. CDR3 in DNA: TGTGCCAGCAGTCCGGACAGGGAAGAGACCCAGTACTTC.

This clone was seen once. The chain employs TRBV11-2 and TRBJ1-4; the D gene is possibly TRBD1 (5 bases). V shed 1 base and J shed 5 bases, with 11 bases lying between them. The CDR3 runs to 15 residues. From germline, CDR1 is SGHAT and CDR2 FQNNGV. The CDR3 spells CASSLGQGKNEKLFF. The CDR3 nucleotides are TGTGCCAGCAGCTTAGGGCAGGGAAAGAATGAAAAACTGTTTTTT.

The chain has TRBV5-1 and TRBJ2-1; TRBD2 agrees at 7 bases. The CDR3 totals 15 residues. Trimming cost V 0 bases and J 1 base; bases outside gene matches: 1. Germline V lookup: CDR1 SGHRS, CDR2 YFSETQ. The CDR3 is CASSLGAGSYNEQFF. The CDR3 nucleotides read TGCGCCAGCAGCTTGGGAGCGGGGTCCTACAATGAGCAGTTCTTC.

Regarding this clone: The sample contains more than one DNA sequence encoding this CDR3. The chain recombines TRBV19 with TRBJ2-3; D remains ambiguous. The CDR3 covers 13 residues. V was clipped by 3 bases and J by 2 bases, with 6 bases between them. From germline, CDR1 is LNHDA and CDR2 SQIVND (reference sequence). This CDR3 is CASSMRDTDTQYF. CDR3 nucleotides: TGTGCCAGTAGTATGCGAGACACAGATACGCAGTATTTT.

The gene calls are TRBV6-5 and TRBJ1-1; unclear D gene. V was cut by 5 bases and J by 5 bases, with 6 bases left in between. CDR1 is MNHEY and CDR2 is SVGAGI in the germline V gene. This CDR3 is built from 11 residues. CDR3 loop: CASSPSTEAFF. Here the CDR3 DNA reads TGTGCCAGCAGTCCCAGTACTGAAGCTTTCTTT.

The V gene is TRBV3-1 (or the pseudogene TRBV3-2), the J gene TRBJ2-1; 12 bases match TRBD2. The CDR3 covers 17 residues. Unmatched junction bases numbered 10, after V lost 4 bases and J lost 6 bases. Per the germline V gene, CDR1 is LGHDT and CDR2 is YNNKEL (reference sequence). The CDR3 DNA reads as TGTGCCAGCAGCCCGGCAGCGCTAGCGGGGGGGCGCAATGAGCAGTTCTTC. This translates into CASSPAALAGGRNEQFF.

The V and J genes are TRBV7-3 and TRBJ2-3; TRBD2 matches 8 bases. The length of the CDR3 is 15 residues. Germline CDR1 and CDR2: SGHTA and FQGTGA. The V gene end was trimmed by 5 bases and the J gene end by 0 bases; junction bases not matched to a gene: 4. The CDR3 reads CASSRSGGSTDTQYF. In nucleotides, the CDR3 is TGTGCCAGCAGCCGAAGCGGGGGAAGCACAGATACGCAGTATTTT.

The gene calls are TRBV5-8 and TRBJ2-1; maybe TRBD2 (5 bases). The V end was cut by 4 bases, the J end by 4 bases, with 9 bases between. From germline, CDR1 is SGHTS and CDR2 YDEGEE. The CDR3 length is 13 residues. CDR3: CASSKTGYNEQFF. The DNA of the CDR3 is TGTGCCAGCAGCAAAACGGGATACAATGAGCAGTTCTTC. Looking up the rest from reference TRBV5-8 and TRBJ2-1 gives the full variable domain: EAGVTQSPTHLIKTRGQQATLRCSPISGHTSVYWYQQALGLGLQFLLWYDEGEERNRGNFPPRFSGRQFPNYSSELNVNALELEDSALYLCASSKTGYNEQFFGPGTRLTVL.

V usage is TRBV10-3 and J usage is TRBJ2-7; TRBD2 aligns across 8 bases. V dropped 7 bases and J dropped 0; count of bases not matched to a gene: 8. Germline V lookup: CDR1 ENHRY, CDR2 SYGVKD. This CDR3 has 15 amino acids. Here the CDR3 reads CAITQGGGSSYEQYF. Here the CDR3 DNA reads TGTGCCATCACCCAAGGCGGGGGGAGCTCCTACGAGCAGTACTTC.

This rearrangement joins TRBV9 to TRBJ2-7; 9 positions match TRBD1. With 4 bases clipped from V and 6 bases from J, the junction kept 11 bases outside the gene matches. The CDR3 spans 15 residues. Germline-derived CDR1 and CDR2 are SGDLS and YYNGEE. The CDR3 spells CASSPNRGLVSEQYF. CDR3 coding DNA: TGTGCCAGCAGCCCAAACAGGGGGCTCGTAAGCGAGCAGTACTTC.

The V gene is TRBV6-5, the J gene TRBJ1-2, with D unresolved. The germline gives CDR1 MNHEY, CDR2 SVGAGI. V was clipped by 0 bases and J by 4 bases, with 9 bases between them. This CDR3 is built from 14 residues. CDR3 nucleotides: TGTGCCAGCAGTTACTCGATAAGAGGCTATGGCTACACCTTC. Translating gives CASSYSIRGYGYTF.

The J gene is TRBJ1-1, the V gene TRBV27; 8 bases agree with TRBD1. V was pared by 5 bases and J by 1 base, with 9 bases of the junction left unmatched. This CDR3 region has 16 residues. In germline, CDR1 is MNHEY, CDR2 SMNVEV (reference sequence). DNA for the CDR3: TGTGCCAGCAGTCCCAGGACAGGGAGGCCGAACACTGAAGCTTTCTTT. This translates into CASSPRTGRPNTEAFF.

CDR3 DNA: TGTGCCAGCAGTGGGCGGGGGGGCTACAATGAGCAGTTCTTC. It is translated as CASSGRGGYNEQFF. This sequence joins TRBV2 and TRBJ2-1; TRBD2 matches 9 bases. Trimming removed 4 bases from V and 3 bases from J; junction bases left unmatched: 1. The CDR3 runs to 14 residues. The germline CDR1 and CDR2 sequences are SNHLY and FYNNEI.

The CDR3 bases are TGTGCCAGCAGTAAGACCTCAGGGGAAAATTCACCCCTCCACTTT. Amino acids: CASSKTSGENSPLHF. V usage is TRBV2 and J usage is TRBJ1-6, with D possibly TRBD1 on 6 matching bases. CDR3 length: 15 residues. Deletions cut 5 bases from V and 7 bases from J, with 15 bases between. Germline V CDR1 and CDR2: SNHLY, FYNNEI. Filled out from reference TRBV2 and TRBJ1-6, the complete variable domain reads EPEVTQTPSHQVTQMGQEVILRCVPISNHLYFYWYRQILGQKVEFLVSFYNNEISEKSEIFDDQFSVERPDGSNFTLKIRSTKLEDSAMYFCASSKTSGENSPLHFGNGTRLTVT.

This clone was seen a handful of times. This chain connects TRBV11-3 to TRBJ2-2, with 9 bases lining up with TRBD2. V lost 4 bases and J lost 6; bases outside the gene matches: 6. The CDR3 consists of 15 residues. CDR1 and CDR2 (germline): SGHNT, YENEEA. The CDR3 is CASSSGGGAAGELFF. The DNA for the CDR3 is TGTGCCAGCAGCTCGGGCGGGGGGGCCGCCGGGGAGCTGTTTTTT.

This chain joins TRBV18 and TRBJ1-3, with 10 bases identical to TRBD1. CDR1 is KGHSH, CDR2 LQKENI, per germline. The CDR3 length is 21 residues. V lost 5 bases, J lost 0 bases, and 19 bases stayed unmatched. CDR3 loop: CASSTTGLTGTGALSGNTIYF. DNA of the CDR3: TGTGCCAGCTCAACAACGGGGCTCACGGGGACAGGGGCACTCTCTGGAAACACCATATATTTT.